This T cell receptor beta chain was captured in a study of Ad26.COV2.S vaccination and SARS-CoV-2 variants. Study context: The COV1001 Ad26.COV2.S trial arm included the donor.

As to treatment: 15 to 20 received Ad26.COV2.S at low or high dose, single or two shots; several received placebo; per-sample allocation not given. Samples came from day 63 after the first vaccine or placebo injection. Here immunoSEQ multiplex PCR was the method, and the copy in TCRdb shows in-frame clones only, minus some. The table lists 450,000 to 550,000 clones, approximately 90% of them singletons. This TCR derives from a person aged 18-65 years who received the Ad26.COV2.S COVID-19 vaccine or a placebo. Sample: peripheral blood, taken in a trial of Ad26.COV2.S vaccine versus placebo.

This CDR3 reads CASSSGPEASGYTF. In DNA, the CDR3 is TGCGCCAGCAGCTCAGGGCCGGAAGCTTCAGGCTACACCTTC. This rearrangement joins TRBV5-1 to TRBJ1-2; TRBD1 is a possible D gene (5 bases). Germline values: CDR1 SGHRS, CDR2 YFSETQ. CDR3 length: 14 amino acids. The V end lost 3 bases, the J end lost 8 bases, and 17 bases lay between the germline ends.